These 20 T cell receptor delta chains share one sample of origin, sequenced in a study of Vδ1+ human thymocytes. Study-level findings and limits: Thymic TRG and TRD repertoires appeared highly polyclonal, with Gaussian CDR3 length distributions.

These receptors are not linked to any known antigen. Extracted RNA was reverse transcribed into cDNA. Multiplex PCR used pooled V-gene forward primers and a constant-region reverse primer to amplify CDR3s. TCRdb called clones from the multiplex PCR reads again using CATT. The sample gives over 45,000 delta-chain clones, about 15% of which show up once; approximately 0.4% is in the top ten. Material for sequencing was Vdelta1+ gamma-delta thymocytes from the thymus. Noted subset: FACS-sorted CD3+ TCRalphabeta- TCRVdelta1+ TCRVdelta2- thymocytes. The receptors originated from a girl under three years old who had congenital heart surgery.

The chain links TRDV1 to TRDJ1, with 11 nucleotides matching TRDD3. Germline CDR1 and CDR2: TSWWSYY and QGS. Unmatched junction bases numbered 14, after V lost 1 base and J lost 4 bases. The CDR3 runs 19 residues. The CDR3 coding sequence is TGTGCTCTTGGGGAACGGGAAGCTGGCAGGACTGGGGGATACGATAAACTCATCTTT. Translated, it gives CALGEREAGRTGGYDKLIF.

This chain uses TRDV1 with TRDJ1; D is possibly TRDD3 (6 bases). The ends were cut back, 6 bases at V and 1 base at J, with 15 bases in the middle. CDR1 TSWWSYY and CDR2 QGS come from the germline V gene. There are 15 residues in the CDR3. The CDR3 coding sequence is TGTGCTCTTGGAGGGAGGGAGGATACCACCGATAAACTCATCTTT. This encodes CALGGREDTTDKLIF.

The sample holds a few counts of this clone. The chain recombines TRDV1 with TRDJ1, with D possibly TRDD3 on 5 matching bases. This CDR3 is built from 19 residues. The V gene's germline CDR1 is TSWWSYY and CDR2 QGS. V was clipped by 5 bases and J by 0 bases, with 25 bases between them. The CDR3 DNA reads TGTGCTCTTGGGATTCCCTCCCGCGACGAGGGGGGGGACACCGATAAACTCATCTTT. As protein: CALGIPSRDEGGDTDKLIF.

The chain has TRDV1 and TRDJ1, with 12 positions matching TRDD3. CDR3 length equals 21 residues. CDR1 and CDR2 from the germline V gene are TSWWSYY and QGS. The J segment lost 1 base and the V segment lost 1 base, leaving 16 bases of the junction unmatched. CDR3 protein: CALGEPPPTTGGYRVTDKLIF. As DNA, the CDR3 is TGTGCTCTTGGGGAACCGCCTCCTACAACTGGGGGATACAGGGTCACCGATAAACTCATCTTT.

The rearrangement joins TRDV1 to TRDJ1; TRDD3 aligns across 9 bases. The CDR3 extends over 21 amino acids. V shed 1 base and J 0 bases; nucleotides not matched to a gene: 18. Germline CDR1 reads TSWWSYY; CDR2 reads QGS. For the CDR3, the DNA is TGTGCTCTTGGGGAACGTCGACGTCTCACACTGGGGGAGCCGTACACCGATAAACTCATCTTT. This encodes CALGERRRLTLGEPYTDKLIF.

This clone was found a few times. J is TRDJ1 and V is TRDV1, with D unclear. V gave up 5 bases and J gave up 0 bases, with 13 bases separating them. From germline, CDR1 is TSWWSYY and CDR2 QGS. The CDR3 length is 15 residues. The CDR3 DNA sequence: TGTGCTCTTGGGAACTCCGCATTGCACACCGATAAACTCATCTTT. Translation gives CALGNSALHTDKLIF.

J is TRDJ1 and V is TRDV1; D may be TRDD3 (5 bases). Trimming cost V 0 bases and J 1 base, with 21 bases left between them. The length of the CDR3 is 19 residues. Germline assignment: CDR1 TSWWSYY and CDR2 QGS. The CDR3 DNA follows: TGTGCTCTTGGGGAACTAGGACCACGTCGGTGGGGACCCACCGATAAACTCATCTTT. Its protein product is CALGELGPRRWGPTDKLIF.

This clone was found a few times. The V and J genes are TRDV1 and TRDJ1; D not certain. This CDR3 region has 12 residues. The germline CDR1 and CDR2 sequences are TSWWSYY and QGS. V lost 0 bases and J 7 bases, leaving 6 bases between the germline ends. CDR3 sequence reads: CALGELRGKLIF. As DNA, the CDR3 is TGTGCTCTTGGGGAACTCAGGGGTAAACTCATCTTT.

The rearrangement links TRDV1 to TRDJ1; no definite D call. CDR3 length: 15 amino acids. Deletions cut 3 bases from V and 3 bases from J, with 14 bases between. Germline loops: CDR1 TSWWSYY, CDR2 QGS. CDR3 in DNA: TGTGCTCTTGGGGAGTCTCCCCTCGTGTCCGATAAACTCATCTTT. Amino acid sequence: CALGESPLVSDKLIF.

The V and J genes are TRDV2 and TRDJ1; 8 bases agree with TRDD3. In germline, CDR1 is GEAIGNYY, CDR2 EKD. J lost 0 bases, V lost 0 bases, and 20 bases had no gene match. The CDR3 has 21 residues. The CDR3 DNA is TGTGCCTGTGACACCGAGTCGGCTGTTAAGTACTGGGGGGCGTACACCGATAAACTCATCTTT. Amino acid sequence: CACDTESAVKYWGAYTDKLIF.

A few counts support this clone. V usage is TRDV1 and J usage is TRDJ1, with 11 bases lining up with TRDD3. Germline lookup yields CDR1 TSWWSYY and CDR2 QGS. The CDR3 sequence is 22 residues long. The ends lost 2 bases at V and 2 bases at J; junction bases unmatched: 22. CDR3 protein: CALGEFFPPPYWGIGCTDKLIF. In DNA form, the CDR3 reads TGTGCTCTTGGGGAATTTTTTCCTCCACCCTACTGGGGGATAGGGTGTACCGATAAACTCATCTTT.

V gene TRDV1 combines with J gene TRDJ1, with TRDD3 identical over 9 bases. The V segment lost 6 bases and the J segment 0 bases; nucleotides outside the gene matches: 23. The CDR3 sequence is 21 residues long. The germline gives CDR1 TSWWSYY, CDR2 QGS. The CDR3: CALGVGSYIVLGDSHTDKLIF. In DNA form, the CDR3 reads TGTGCTCTTGGAGTTGGTTCCTACATCGTACTGGGGGACTCCCACACCGATAAACTCATCTTT.

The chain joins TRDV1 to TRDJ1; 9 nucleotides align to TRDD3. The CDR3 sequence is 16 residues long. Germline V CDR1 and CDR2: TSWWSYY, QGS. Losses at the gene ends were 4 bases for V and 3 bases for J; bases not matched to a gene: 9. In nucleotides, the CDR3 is TGTGCTCTTGGGGGACACTGGGGGACACGACCCGATAAACTCATCTTT. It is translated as CALGGHWGTRPDKLIF.

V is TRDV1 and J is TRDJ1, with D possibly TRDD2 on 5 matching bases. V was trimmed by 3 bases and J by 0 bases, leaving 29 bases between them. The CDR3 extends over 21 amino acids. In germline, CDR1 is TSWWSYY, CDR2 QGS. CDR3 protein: CALGDPPTFPDFRAHTDKLIF. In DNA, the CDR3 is TGTGCTCTTGGGGACCCACCTACGTTCCCTGACTTTAGGGCTCACACCGATAAACTCATCTTT.

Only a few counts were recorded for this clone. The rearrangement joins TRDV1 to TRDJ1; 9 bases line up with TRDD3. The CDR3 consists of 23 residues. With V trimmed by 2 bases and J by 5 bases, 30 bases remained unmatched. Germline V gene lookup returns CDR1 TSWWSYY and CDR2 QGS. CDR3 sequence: CALGERNPTVEDWGIGSNDKLIF. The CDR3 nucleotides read TGTGCTCTTGGGGAAAGGAACCCGACAGTCGAGGATTGGGGGATAGGGAGCAATGATAAACTCATCTTT.

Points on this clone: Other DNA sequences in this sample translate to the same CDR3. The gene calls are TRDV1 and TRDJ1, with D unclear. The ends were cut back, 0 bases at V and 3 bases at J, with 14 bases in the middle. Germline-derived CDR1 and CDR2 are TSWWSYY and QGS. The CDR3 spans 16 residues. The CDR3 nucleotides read TGTGCTCTTGGGGAACTTAGGGTCCTGGATCCCGATAAACTCATCTTT. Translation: CALGELRVLDPDKLIF.

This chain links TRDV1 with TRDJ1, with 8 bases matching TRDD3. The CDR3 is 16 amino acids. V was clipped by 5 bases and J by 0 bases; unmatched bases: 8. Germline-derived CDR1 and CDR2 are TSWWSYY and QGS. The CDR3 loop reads CALGSTWGTYTDKLIF. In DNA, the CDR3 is TGTGCTCTTGGGTCTACCTGGGGGACGTACACCGATAAACTCATCTTT.

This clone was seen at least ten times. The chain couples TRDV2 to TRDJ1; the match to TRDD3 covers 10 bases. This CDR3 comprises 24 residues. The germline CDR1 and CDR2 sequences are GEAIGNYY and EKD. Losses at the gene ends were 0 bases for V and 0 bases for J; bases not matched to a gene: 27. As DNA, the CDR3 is TGTGCCTGTGACACCGACCCTTCCAGAGTGAGAGTACTGGGGGATTGGGAGTACACCGATAAACTCATCTTT. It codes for CACDTDPSRVRVLGDWEYTDKLIF.

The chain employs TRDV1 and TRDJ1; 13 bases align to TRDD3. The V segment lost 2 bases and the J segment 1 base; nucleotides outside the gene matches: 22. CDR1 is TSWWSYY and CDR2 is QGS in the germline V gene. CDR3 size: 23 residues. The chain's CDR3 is CALGEKPIPPQLGDTEGTDKLIF. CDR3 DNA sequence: TGTGCTCTTGGGGAAAAACCGATTCCTCCTCAACTGGGGGATACGGAGGGCACCGATAAACTCATCTTT.

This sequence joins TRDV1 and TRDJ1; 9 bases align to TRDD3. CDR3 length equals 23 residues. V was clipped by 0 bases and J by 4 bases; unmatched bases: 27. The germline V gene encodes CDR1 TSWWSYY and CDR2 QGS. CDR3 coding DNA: TGTGCTCTTGGGGAACTCCCGATTCCTAGTACTGGGGGAACCCCACAGGGGGACGATAAACTCATCTTT. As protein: CALGELPIPSTGGTPQGDDKLIF.